This TCR beta chain originates from a study of blood T cells in healthy people across ages. Whole-study context: Capture via template switching afforded approximately one barcoded beta molecule per two T cells.

CDR3 length: 14 amino acids. In germline, CDR1 is DFQATT, CDR2 SNEGSKA (reference sequence). V lost 1 base to trimming and J lost 6 bases; unmatched junction nucleotides: 4. PBMCs were isolated at a quantity of at least 7 million per sample. This clonotype occurred many times. The use of a sample-barcoded 5' primer and a J-beta primer mix characterized a second PCR of 7 to 11 cycles. MiXCR, applied by TCRdb to the 5' RACE reads, yields one record per CDR3 protein. The table records 650,000 to 700,000 distinct CDR3 sequences, 40% to 65% of them present only once. This sequence was found in an elderly woman in good health. Sequenced input: blood. The V gene is TRBV20-1, the J gene TRBJ2-7, with 12 bases lining up with TRBD2. The CDR3 DNA sequence: TGCAGTGCTAGAGGACTAGCGGGAGCTTTCGAGCAGTACTTC. Protein: CSARGLAGAFEQYF.